The clone carrying this TCR beta chain was counted between two and nine times. Fresh peripheral blood, roughly 10 ml, was the source of the PBMCs. From RNA transcripts, TCR beta CDR3 regions were amplified. When the TCR CDR3 underwent first-round RT-PCR, the HTBI primer set was used. One entry per CDR3 protein results from TCRdb running MiXCR on the multiplex PCR reads. The table lists hundreds of thousands of distinct CDR3 sequences, over 35% of them singletons. The data are from a study of T cells in Graves' hyperthyroidism and ophthalmopathy. The CDR3 has 17 amino acids. Trimming cost V 5 bases and J 2 bases, with 21 bases left between them.

The genes are TRBV12-3 or TRBV12-4 and TRBJ1-2; D might be TRBD1 (5 bases). Sequencing used blood. The receptor's source is a man between 18 and 29 years old with Graves' hyperthyroidism. The CDR3 nucleotides are TGTGCCAGCAGTCCCTATGGGGGTATGAGCCTCAACTATGGCTACACCTTC. This sequence encodes CASSPYGGMSLNYGYTF.